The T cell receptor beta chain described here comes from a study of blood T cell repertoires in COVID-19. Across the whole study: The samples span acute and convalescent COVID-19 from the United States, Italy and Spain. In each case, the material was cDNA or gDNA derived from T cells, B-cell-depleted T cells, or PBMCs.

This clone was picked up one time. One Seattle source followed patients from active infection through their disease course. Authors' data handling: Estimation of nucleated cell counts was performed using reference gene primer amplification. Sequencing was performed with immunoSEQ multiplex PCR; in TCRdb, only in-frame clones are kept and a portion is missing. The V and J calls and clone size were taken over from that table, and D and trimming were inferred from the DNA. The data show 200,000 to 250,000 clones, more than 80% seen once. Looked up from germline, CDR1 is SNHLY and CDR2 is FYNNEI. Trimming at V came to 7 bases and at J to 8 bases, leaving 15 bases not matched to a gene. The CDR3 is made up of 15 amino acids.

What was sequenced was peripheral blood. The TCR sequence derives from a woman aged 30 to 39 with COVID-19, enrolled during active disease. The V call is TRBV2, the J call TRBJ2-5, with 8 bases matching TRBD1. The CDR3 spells CASKIRQGPQVTQYF. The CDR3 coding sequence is TGTGCCAGCAAAATTAGACAGGGGCCTCAGGTAACCCAGTACTTC.